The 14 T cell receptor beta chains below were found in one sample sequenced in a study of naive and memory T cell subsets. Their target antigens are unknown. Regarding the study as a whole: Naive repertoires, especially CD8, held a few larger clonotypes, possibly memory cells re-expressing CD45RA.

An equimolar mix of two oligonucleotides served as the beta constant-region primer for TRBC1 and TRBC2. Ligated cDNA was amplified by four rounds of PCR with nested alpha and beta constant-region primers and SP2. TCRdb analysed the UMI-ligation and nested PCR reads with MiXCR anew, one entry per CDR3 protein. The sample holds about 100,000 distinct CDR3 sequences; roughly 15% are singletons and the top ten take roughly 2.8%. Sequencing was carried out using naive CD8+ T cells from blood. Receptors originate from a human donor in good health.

The CDR3 spells CASSLKRGGEQFF. CDR3 in DNA: TGTGCCAGCAGTTTGAAGCGGGGGGGTGAGCAGTTCTTC. The chain is built from TRBV7-9 and TRBJ2-1; 10 bases align to TRBD2. Trimming at V came to 6 bases and at J to 9 bases, leaving 5 bases not matched to a gene. Per the germline V gene, CDR1 is SEHNR and CDR2 is FQNEAQ (reference sequence). The length of the CDR3 is 13 residues.

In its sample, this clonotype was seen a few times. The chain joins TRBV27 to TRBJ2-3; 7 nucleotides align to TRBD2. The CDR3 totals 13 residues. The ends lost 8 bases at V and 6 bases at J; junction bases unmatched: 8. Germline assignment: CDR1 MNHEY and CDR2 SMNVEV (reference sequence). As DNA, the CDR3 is TGTGCCAGCGGTTCGACTAGCCGGGATACGCAGTATTTT. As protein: CASGSTSRDTQYF.

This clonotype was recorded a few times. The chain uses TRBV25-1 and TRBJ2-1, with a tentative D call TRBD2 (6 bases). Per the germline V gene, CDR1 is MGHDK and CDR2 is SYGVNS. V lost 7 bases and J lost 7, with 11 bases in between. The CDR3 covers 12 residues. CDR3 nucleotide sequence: TGTGCCAGCAACCTGGGGGGAAATGAGCAGTTCTTC. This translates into CASNLGGNEQFF.

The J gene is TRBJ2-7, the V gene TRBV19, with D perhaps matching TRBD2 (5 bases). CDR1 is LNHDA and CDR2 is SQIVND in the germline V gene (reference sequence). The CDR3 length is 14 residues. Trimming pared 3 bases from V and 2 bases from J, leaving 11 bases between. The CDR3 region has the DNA TGTGCCAGTAGTATCACCGGGGTACCCTACGAGCAGTACTTC. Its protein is CASSITGVPYEQYF.

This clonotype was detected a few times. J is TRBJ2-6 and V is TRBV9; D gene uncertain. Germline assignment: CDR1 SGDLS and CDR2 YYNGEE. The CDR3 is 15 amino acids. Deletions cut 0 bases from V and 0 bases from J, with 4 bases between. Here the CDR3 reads CASSVARSGANVLTF. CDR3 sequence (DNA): TGTGCCAGCAGCGTAGCCCGCTCTGGGGCCAACGTCCTGACTTTC.

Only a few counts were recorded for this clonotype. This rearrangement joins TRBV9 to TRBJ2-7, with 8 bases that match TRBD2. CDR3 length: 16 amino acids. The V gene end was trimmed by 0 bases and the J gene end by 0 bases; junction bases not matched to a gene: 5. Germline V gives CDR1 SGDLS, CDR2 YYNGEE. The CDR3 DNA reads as TGTGCCAGCAGCGTAGGGAGGACTAGCAGCTCCTACGAGCAGTACTTC. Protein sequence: CASSVGRTSSSYEQYF.

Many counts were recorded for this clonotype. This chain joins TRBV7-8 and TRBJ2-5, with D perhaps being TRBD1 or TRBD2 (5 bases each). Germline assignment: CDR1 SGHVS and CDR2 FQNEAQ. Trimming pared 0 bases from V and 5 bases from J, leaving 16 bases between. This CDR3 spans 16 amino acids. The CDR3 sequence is CASSLAPGTGAETQYF. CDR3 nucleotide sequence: TGTGCCAGCAGCTTAGCACCCGGGACCGGCGCGGAGACCCAGTACTTC.

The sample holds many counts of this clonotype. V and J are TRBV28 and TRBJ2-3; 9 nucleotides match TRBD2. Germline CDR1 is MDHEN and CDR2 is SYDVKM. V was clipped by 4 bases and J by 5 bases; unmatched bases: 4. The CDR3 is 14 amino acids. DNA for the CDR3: TGTGCCAGCAGTTCATTAGCGGGGGAAGATACGCAGTATTTT. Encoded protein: CASSSLAGEDTQYF.

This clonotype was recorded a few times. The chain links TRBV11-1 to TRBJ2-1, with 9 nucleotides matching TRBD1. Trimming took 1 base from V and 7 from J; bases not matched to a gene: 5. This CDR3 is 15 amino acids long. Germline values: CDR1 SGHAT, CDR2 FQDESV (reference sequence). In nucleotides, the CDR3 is TGTGCCAGCAGCTTAGGAGGGACAGGGTGGAATGAGCAGTTCTTC. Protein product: CASSLGGTGWNEQFF. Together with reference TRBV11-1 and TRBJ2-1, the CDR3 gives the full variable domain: EAEVAQSPRYKITEKSQAVAFWCDPISGHATLYWYRQILGQGPELLVQFQDESVVDDSQLPKDRFSAERLKGVDSTLKIQPAELGDSAMYLCASSLGGTGWNEQFFGPGTRLTVL.

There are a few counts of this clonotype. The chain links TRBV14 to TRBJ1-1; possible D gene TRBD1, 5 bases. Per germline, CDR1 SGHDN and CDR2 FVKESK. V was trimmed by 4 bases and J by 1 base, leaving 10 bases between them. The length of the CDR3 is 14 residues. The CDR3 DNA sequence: TGTGCCAGCAGCCCGATCGACAGGAACACTGAAGCTTTCTTT. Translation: CASSPIDRNTEAFF.

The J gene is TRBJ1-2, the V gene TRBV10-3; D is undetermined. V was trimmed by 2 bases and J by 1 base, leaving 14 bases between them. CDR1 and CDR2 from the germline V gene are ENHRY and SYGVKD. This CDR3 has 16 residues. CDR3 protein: CAISERMAGFNYGYTF. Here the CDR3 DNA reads TGTGCCATCAGTGAGAGGATGGCGGGTTTTAACTATGGCTACACCTTC.

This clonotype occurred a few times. The DNA of the CDR3 is TGTGCCAGCAGTTATGCGGGAAATAATTCACCCCTCCACTTT. This encodes CASSYAGNNSPLHF. The V call is TRBV6-5, the J call TRBJ1-6, with D hard to call. CDR1 is MNHEY, CDR2 SVGAGI, per germline. CDR3 length: 14 residues. Trimming removed 3 bases at V and 5 bases at J, with 8 bases between.

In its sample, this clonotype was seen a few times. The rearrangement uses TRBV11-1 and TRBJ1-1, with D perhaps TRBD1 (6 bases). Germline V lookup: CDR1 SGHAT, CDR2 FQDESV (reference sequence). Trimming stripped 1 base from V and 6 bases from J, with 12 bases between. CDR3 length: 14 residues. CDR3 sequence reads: CASSLVGGKAEAFF. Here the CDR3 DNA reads TGTGCCAGCAGCTTAGTAGGGGGTAAGGCTGAAGCTTTCTTT.

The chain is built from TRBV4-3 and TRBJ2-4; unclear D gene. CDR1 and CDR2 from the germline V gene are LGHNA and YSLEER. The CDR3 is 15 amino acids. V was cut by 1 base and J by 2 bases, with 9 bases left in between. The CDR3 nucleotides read TGCGCCAGCAGCCAAGGAGTCAGCCCCAAAAACATTCAGTACTTC. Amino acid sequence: CASSQGVSPKNIQYF.